This T cell receptor beta chain was retrieved from a study of naive and memory T cell subsets (dated 2017 in TCRdb). Regarding the complete study: The study applied an open-source, UMI-based TCR alpha and beta sequencing pipeline to sorted naive and memory peripheral blood T cell subsets. The results of the functional CMV T cell responses matched the IgG serology results in every case. RNA was DNase-treated and reverse transcribed with TCR constant-region primers, mostly using SuperScript III. Overall study outcomes, separate from this receptor: Single alpha or beta chain sequences, rather than paired alpha/beta receptors, were used to define clonotypes. A few larger clonotypes were found in naive repertoires, especially CD8, and these larger clonotypes were possibly memory cells re-expressing CD45RA. After error correction, only a single occurrence was seen for over 90% of naive TCR sequences, so much steeper abundance distributions were produced than in memory subsets. In both CD4 and CD8 cells, going from naive through CM, EM and EMRA, the Gini index went up while Shannon and inverse Simpson diversity went down. RNA-based TCR counts may be influenced by expression changes linked to T cell activation and differentiation. A power law was followed by TCR abundance, with an exponent that differed between naive and memory subsets but was consistent across the three individuals. The repertoire findings for the naive and memory subsets could not be validated, as no ground truth was available.

Separate amplification of TCR alpha and beta chain libraries was performed from the second PCR step onward. Donor CMV status was determined by IFNgamma production from CD4+ T cells after overnight stimulation of fresh PBMCs with CMV viral lysate. CD4 T cells were positively selected using Miltenyi beads, after which CD8 T cells were positively selected from the CD4-negative fraction. Cells were stained for CD3, CD4, CD8, CD45RA, CD27 and a live/dead dye and were sorted on a BD Aria II into four subsets based on CD45RA and CD27. A few healthy volunteers provided blood, and each donor's sample was split into CD4 and CD8 T cells and then further divided into four differentiation subsets. Around 130 ml of peripheral blood was collected from each donor, and PBMC were isolated from the blood using Ficoll-Paque PLUS density-gradient centrifugation. After sorting, cells were lysed in RLT buffer, RNA was extracted using a Qiagen RNeasy kit, and the extracted RNA was stored at -80 degrees C.

Comments on this clonotype: No cognate antigen has been identified for it. Nothing much larger sits one base from this clone, and base qualities are not available.

The library was obtained by UMI-ligation and nested PCR. To cover both TRBC1 and TRBC2, the beta constant-region primer consisted of an equimolar mix of two oligonucleotides. T4 RNA ligase 1 ligated a single-stranded oligonucleotide carrying the SP2 primer and a 12-nucleotide UMI to the cDNA 3' end. Four rounds of PCR, combining the SP2 primer with nested alpha and beta constant-region primers, were used to amplify the ligated cDNA. Incubation of the ligation reaction lasted roughly 20-25 hours at 16 degrees C. PCR2 was typically run as a SYBR Green qPCR and stopped at a predetermined threshold to prevent over-amplification. All purifications after the first were performed with Agencourt AMPure XP magnetic beads. Library quantification was done by Qubit, followed by a TapeStation check on which the main peak was expected at around 650 bp. The pooled libraries were sequenced on an Illumina MiSeq using v2 2x251 paired-end kits, which usually yielded roughly 0.95-2.2 million reads per sample. Each sample's library went into the pool at roughly 4 nM, and about 5-7% PhiX was added to help with cluster recognition. As for how the authors treated the data: V and J genes were assigned to Demultiplexor-processed FASTQ reads by Decombinator through tag matching, with a single base-pair mismatch being allowed. By using UMIs, Collapsinator corrected both sequencing errors and the frequency errors caused by PCR heterogeneity. CDR3Translator translated TCRs and extracted CDR3s from the conserved cysteine to the FGXG phenylalanine, flagging non-productive sequences. Gini, Shannon entropy and inverse Simpson indices were computed after subsampling the repertoires to the same number of UMI-defined TCRs. Within the linear range, a power law was fitted by maximum likelihood to the distributions of clonotype abundance. Similar UMI counts, unique TCR numbers and clonal distributions were obtained with the pipeline and with MIGEC on one naive CD8 sample. In one analysis, naive TCRs that were also found in any memory subset of the same donor were excluded from the naive repertoire. A set of 6,000 to 8,000 CMV-associated CDR3 sequences, compiled from VDJdb and a published dataset, was used to search the repertoires. The raw public data were reprocessed by TCRdb itself: fastp quality trimming at Q25, MiXCR clonotype calling, in-frame beta chains only. Each CDR3 protein appears once, grouped with its most common genes and DNA. TCRdb, rather than the study authors, made the V and J calls. This sample comprises 120,000 to 150,000 distinct CDR3 sequences, around 15% of them detected only once. About 0.13% of the sample rests with the top ten.

The sample taken for sequencing was naive CD4+ T cells from blood. The meaning of the sample's cell subset or site label: naive T cells, CD45RA high CD27+. This TCR derives from a human donor in good health.

The CDR3 protein is CASSGLTEVSYEQYF. The DNA is TGTGCCAGCAGTGGTTTGACAGAAGTCTCCTACGAGCAGTACTTC. This chain joins TRBV12-3 or TRBV12-4 to TRBJ2-7; a tentative D match to TRBD1 spans 5 bases. V is cut by 5 bases and J by 0 bases, and the space between the germline ends is 14 bases. The CDR3 has 15 amino acids, counting the end cysteine and phenylalanine. The DNA shown is the 45-base CDR3, in frame from base 1.